This entry lists 28 T cell receptor beta chains sequenced from one sample in a study of T cells in Graves' hyperthyroidism and ophthalmopathy. Researchers amplified the TCR beta CDR3 regions from RNA transcripts. First-round RT-PCR with HTBI primers amplified the TCR CDR3 region. MiXCR, applied by TCRdb to the multiplex PCR reads, yields one record per CDR3 protein. The sample carries over 650,000 distinct CDR3 sequences, around 15% recorded once. Sequenced input: blood. The receptors stem from a man between 18 and 29 years old with Graves' hyperthyroidism.

This rearrangement joins TRBV7-9 to TRBJ2-7; 11 bases match TRBD2. V shed 5 bases and J 5 bases; nucleotides not matched to a gene: 11. This CDR3 has 16 amino acids. CDR1 is SEHNR and CDR2 is FQNEAQ in the germline V gene (reference sequence). DNA of the CDR3: TGTGCCAGCAGCCTATTCTTAGCGGGAGGGCCCCACGAGCAGTACTTC. Residues: CASSLFLAGGPHEQYF.

This clonotype was detected ten times or more. V gene TRBV10-3 combines with J gene TRBJ2-1; 8 bases line up with TRBD1. Looked up from germline, CDR1 is ENHRY and CDR2 is SYGVKD. CDR3 length: 16 residues. The V gene end was trimmed by 2 bases and the J gene end by 7 bases; junction bases not matched to a gene: 10. The CDR3 DNA reads TGTGCCATCAGTGAGGTGACCGGGACAGGTGTGAATGAGCAGTTCTTC. Its translation is CAISEVTGTGVNEQFF.

In this sample, this clonotype turned up many times. The rearrangement uses TRBV20-1 and TRBJ2-3; 8 nucleotides agree with TRBD2. The CDR3 is 17 residues long. After removal of 0 bases from V and 4 bases from J, the junction contained 12 bases not matched to a gene. Looked up from germline, CDR1 is DFQATT and CDR2 is SNEGSKA (reference sequence). The chain's CDR3 is CSAREGLAGWDSDTQYF. The CDR3 DNA sequence: TGCAGTGCTAGAGAGGGGCTAGCGGGTTGGGACTCAGATACGCAGTATTTT.

The J gene is TRBJ2-7, the V gene TRBV6-1; D might be TRBD2 (7 bases). This CDR3 comprises 14 residues. Trimming left V 4 bases short and J 4 bases short, with 14 bases between. Germline V lookup: CDR1 MNHNS, CDR2 SASEGT. The CDR3 reads CASSARGGGYEQYF. The CDR3 nucleotides read TGTGCCAGCAGTGCGAGGGGGGGCGGATACGAGCAGTACTTC.

The chain combines TRBV7-8 with TRBJ2-1; D is unresolved. Germline V CDR1 and CDR2: SGHVS, FQNEAQ. The CDR3 totals 15 residues. Trimming removed 5 bases at V and 4 bases at J, with 15 bases between. The CDR3 DNA sequence: TGTGCCAGCAGCCCCGTCGGTAGGATTTACAATGAGCAGTTCTTC. Residues: CASSPVGRIYNEQFF.

The rearrangement joins TRBV5-1 to TRBJ1-1; no firm D call. Germline V gene sequence: CDR1 SGHRS, CDR2 YFSETQ. The CDR3 contains 14 residues. V lost 4 bases and J lost 4, with 14 bases in between. The CDR3 here is CASSPHSGSTEAFF. The CDR3 region has the DNA TGCGCCAGCAGCCCCCATTCAGGATCCACTGAAGCTTTCTTT. The complete variable domain, with remaining parts taken from reference TRBV5-1 and TRBJ1-1, reads KAGVTQTPRYLIKTRGQQVTLSCSPISGHRSVSWYQQTPGQGLQFLFEYFSETQRNKGNFPGRFSGRQFSNSRSEMNVSTLELGDSALYLCASSPHSGSTEAFFGQGTRLTVV.

At least ten counts were recorded for this clonotype. The gene calls are TRBV2 and TRBJ2-3, with D possibly being TRBD2 (5 bases). From germline, CDR1 is SNHLY and CDR2 FYNNEI. Between the trimmed V and J ends, which lost 4 bases and 0 bases, there was a span of 5 bases. The length of the CDR3 is 13 residues. The CDR3 sequence is CASSGGSTDTQYF. In DNA form, the CDR3 reads TGTGCCAGCAGTGGCGGGAGCACAGATACGCAGTATTTT.

This sequence joins TRBV7-9 and TRBJ1-1, with D perhaps TRBD1 (6 bases). The V end was cut by 0 bases, the J end by 1 base, with 12 bases between. This CDR3 contains 16 residues. CDR1 is SEHNR and CDR2 is FQNEAQ in the germline V gene (reference sequence). The CDR3 bases are TGTGCCAGCAGCTTAGCGTTTGGACAGCAGAACACTGAAGCTTTCTTT. Residues: CASSLAFGQQNTEAFF.

At least ten counts were recorded for this clonotype. The chain carries TRBV5-1 and TRBJ2-7; no definite D call. Germline CDR1 reads SGHRS; CDR2 reads YFSETQ. The CDR3 covers 14 residues. V lost 4 bases and J lost 3, with 14 bases in between. The CDR3 DNA reads as TGCGCCAGCAGCGAGGTAAGCGCGAACTACGAGCAGTACTTC. Encoded protein: CASSEVSANYEQYF.

This rearrangement joins TRBV9 to TRBJ2-5; TRBD2 matches at 7 bases. The V gene's germline CDR1 is SGDLS and CDR2 YYNGEE. With 0 bases clipped from V and 0 bases from J, the junction kept 5 bases outside the gene matches. The CDR3 sequence is 16 residues long. CDR3 nucleotide sequence: TGTGCCAGCAGCGTAGGCCGGGGGAGGGACCAAGAGACCCAGTACTTC. Amino acid sequence: CASSVGRGRDQETQYF.

The sample holds a few counts of this clonotype. The chain links TRBV20-1 to TRBJ2-3; no reliable D call. Germline values: CDR1 DFQATT, CDR2 SNEGSKA (reference sequence). Trimming took off 0 bases at V and 3 bases at J, with 16 bases between the two ends. The CDR3 runs to 16 residues. The CDR3 bases are TGCAGTGCTAGAGATCCGAGGCCCGTGGATACAGATACGCAGTATTTT. Protein sequence: CSARDPRPVDTDTQYF.

This clonotype was found many times. The chain uses TRBV30 and TRBJ2-5; D is uncertain. Deletions cut 0 bases from V and 2 bases from J, with 7 bases between. The CDR3 loop spans 13 amino acids. Per germline, CDR1 GTSNPN and CDR2 SVGIG (reference sequence). In DNA form, the CDR3 reads TGTGCCTGGAGTGTTAGTGGACAAGAGACCCAGTACTTC. As protein: CAWSVSGQETQYF. Full variable domain (remainder filled in from reference TRBV30 and TRBJ2-5): SQTIHQWPATLVQPVGSPLSLECTVEGTSNPNLYWYRQAAGRGLQLLFYSVGIGQISSEVPQNLSASRPQDRQFILSSKKLLLSDSGFYLCAWSVSGQETQYFGPGTRLLVL.

Remarks on this clonotype: A much larger clonotype is one base distant, so this may be a read error. The chain couples TRBV28 to TRBJ2-5, with 10 bases matching TRBD2. After removal of 5 bases from V and 5 bases from J, the junction contained 11 bases not matched to a gene. CDR1 MDHEN and CDR2 SYDVKM come from the germline V gene. The CDR3 runs 16 residues. The CDR3 here is CASSAGLAGGLETQYF. The CDR3 region has the DNA TGTGCCAGCAGTGCGGGATTAGCGGGAGGTCTGGAGACCCAGTACTTC.

This clonotype showed up many times. The chain carries TRBV11-2 and TRBJ2-7; D ambiguous. With 1 base removed from V and 3 bases from J, the gap between germline ends came to 10 bases. The CDR3 runs 14 residues. Per the germline V gene, CDR1 is SGHAT and CDR2 is FQNNGV. CDR3: CASSLVGNRYEQYF. The CDR3 DNA follows: TGTGCCAGCAGCTTAGTCGGAAATCGCTACGAGCAGTACTTC.

This sequence joins TRBV11-3 and TRBJ2-3; a possible D gene is TRBD2 (6 bases). This CDR3 spans 15 amino acids. Trimming shortened V by 5 bases and J by 0 bases, and 12 bases separated the two germline ends. The germline CDR1 and CDR2 sequences are SGHNT and YENEEA. This CDR3 reads CASSPSSGSTDTQYF. CDR3 nucleotides: TGTGCCAGCAGCCCGTCGAGCGGGAGCACAGATACGCAGTATTTT.

The gene calls are TRBV6-1 and TRBJ2-7; possible D gene TRBD2, 5 bases. The CDR3 is 14 residues long. Per the germline V gene, CDR1 is MNHNS and CDR2 is SASEGT. V dropped 5 bases and J dropped 4 bases, with 15 bases sitting between them. The CDR3: CASSSFAGSYEQYF. CDR3 in DNA: TGTGCCAGCAGTTCGTTCGCGGGTTCGTACGAGCAGTACTTC.

The chain couples TRBV25-1 to TRBJ1-1, with a possible D match to TRBD1 (5 bases). V was pared by 1 base and J by 1 base, with 13 bases between. The germline V gene has CDR1 MGHDK and CDR2 SYGVNS. The CDR3 is 16 amino acids. CDR3 in DNA: TGTGCCAGCAGTGAATCGTGGGGGAGCGGGAACACTGAAGCTTTCTTT. Translated: CASSESWGSGNTEAFF.

The chain joins TRBV3-1 to TRBJ1-5; D remains unclear. The CDR3 has 15 amino acids. V shed 0 bases and J shed 6 bases, with 12 bases lying between them. From germline, CDR1 is LGHDT and CDR2 YNNKEL (reference sequence). As DNA, the CDR3 is TGTGCCAGCAGCCAAGATCCAAGAAGTAGTCAGCCCCAGCATTTT. Its translation is CASSQDPRSSQPQHF.

This chain connects TRBV5-1 to TRBJ2-2, with D hard to call. The CDR3 loop spans 13 amino acids. The V gene lost 5 bases and the J gene lost 1 base, with 6 bases spanning the gap. Per germline, CDR1 SGHRS and CDR2 YFSETQ. The CDR3: CASRIQNTGELFF. The CDR3 region has the DNA TGCGCCAGCAGGATTCAGAACACCGGGGAGCTGTTTTTT.

This clonotype came up a few times. The CDR3 protein is CASNLRNYGYTF. The CDR3 DNA follows: TGTGCCAGCAATCTACGAAACTATGGCTACACCTTC. V and J are TRBV6-2 or TRBV6-3 and TRBJ1-2; D gene unclear. Germline V lookup: CDR1 MNHEY, CDR2 SVGEGT. The CDR3 consists of 12 residues. The ends were cut back, 7 bases at V and 2 bases at J, with 8 bases in the middle.

This clonotype was counted only a few times. The CDR3 DNA follows: TGCAGTGCTAGATCCCCCGCTCTGTCTACAGGGGGCGGCCCCTATGGCTACACCTTC. This gives the protein CSARSPALSTGGGPYGYTF. This chain uses TRBV20-1 with TRBJ1-2, with 9 bases matching TRBD1. This CDR3 is 19 amino acids long. The V gene end was trimmed by 2 bases and the J gene end by 4 bases; junction bases not matched to a gene: 20. CDR1 is DFQATT, CDR2 SNEGSKA, per germline (reference sequence).

This clonotype turned up a few times. This may be a read error, as it is one base from a much larger clone. The gene calls are TRBV28 and TRBJ2-4, with TRBD1 as a possible D gene (6 bases). V gave up 8 bases and J gave up 1 base, with 15 bases separating them. The CDR3 consists of 15 residues. Germline loops: CDR1 MDHEN, CDR2 SYDVKM. CDR3 residues: CASGPQGFAKNIQYF. The DNA of the CDR3 is TGTGCCAGCGGCCCACAGGGCTTCGCCAAAAACATTCAGTACTTC.

V and J are TRBV6-2 or TRBV6-3 and TRBJ1-1, with 10 bases fitting TRBD1. This CDR3 is 16 amino acids long. Germline CDR1 and CDR2: MNHEY and SVGEGT. Germline trimming cut 6 bases from V and 3 bases from J; bases unmatched to any gene: 10. CDR3 DNA: TGTGCCAGCAGCCCGGACGGGACAGGGGCCTACACTGAAGCTTTCTTT. Its protein is CASSPDGTGAYTEAFF.

J is TRBJ2-2 and V is TRBV15; D remains unclear. V was cut by 4 bases and J by 6 bases, with 9 bases left in between. The CDR3 runs 13 residues. Germline V gene sequence: CDR1 LNHNV, CDR2 YYDKDF (reference sequence). The DNA of the CDR3 is TGTGCCACCAGCACCTTTGACGCCGGGGAGCTGTTTTTT. It specifies CATSTFDAGELFF.

The rearrangement uses TRBV10-3 and TRBJ2-5; D may be TRBD2 (5 bases). The germline V and J ends were trimmed by 0 bases and 2 bases, with 10 bases remaining between them. Per germline, CDR1 ENHRY and CDR2 SYGVKD. The CDR3 loop spans 15 amino acids. The CDR3 DNA follows: TGTGCCATCAGTGAGTCCAGGACTCAACAAGAGACCCAGTACTTC. It encodes CAISESRTQQETQYF.

This clonotype has just a few counts. This chain connects TRBV29-1 to TRBJ2-2; D is possibly TRBD1 or TRBD2 (5 bases each). Germline lookup yields CDR1 SQVTM and CDR2 ANQGSEA. This CDR3 has 16 residues. The V and J ends lost 4 bases and 1 base respectively, with 16 bases between them. The CDR3 protein is CSVAQGEGMNTGELFF. In DNA form, the CDR3 reads TGCAGCGTTGCCCAGGGCGAGGGTATGAACACCGGGGAGCTGTTTTTT.

There are a few counts of this clonotype. The CDR3 protein is CASSERQGELDTQYF. The CDR3, as DNA: TGTGCCAGCAGTGAGAGGCAAGGGGAACTAGATACGCAGTATTTT. The V call is TRBV6-1, the J call TRBJ2-3, with D maybe TRBD1 (5 bases). The CDR3 covers 15 residues. V lost 3 bases to trimming and J lost 5 bases, with 15 bases between them. Germline assignment: CDR1 MNHNS and CDR2 SASEGT.

CDR3 sequence reads: CASSHAYVGTYNEQFF. For the CDR3, the DNA is TGTGCCAGCAGCCACGCCTATGTGGGGACATACAATGAGCAGTTCTTC. The chain joins TRBV7-9 to TRBJ2-1, with TRBD1 as a possible D gene (6 bases). The CDR3 consists of 16 residues. Trimming took off 5 bases at V and 4 bases at J, with 18 bases between the two ends. Germline V gene sequence: CDR1 SEHNR, CDR2 FQNEAQ (reference sequence).